This T cell receptor (beta chain) was sequenced during a study of Ad26.COV2.S vaccination and SARS-CoV-2 variants. Study summary: Trial arm assignment for the donor was COV1001 Ad26.COV2.S. Into the muscle, Ad26.COV2.S was dosed once or twice, 56 days apart. Regarding the study as a whole: From the TCR breadth and depth analyses, total T cell responses may have been underestimated.

Worth noting for this clone: Its cognate antigen is unknown.

The method was immunoSEQ multiplex PCR; TCRdb's version includes in-frame clones alone and lacks a portion of them. This table has around 300,000 clones, about 89% appearing once. CDR1 SGHDT and CDR2 YYEEEE come from the germline V gene. The length of the CDR3 is 12 residues. V lost 7 bases, J lost 6 bases, and 3 bases stayed unmatched. The treatment: over 15 received Ad26.COV2.S at low or high dose, single or two shots; about 5 received placebo; per-sample allocation not given. Vaccine and placebo recipients were sampled on day 63 after the first injection. The study used a vaccine consisting of an Ad26 vector that expressed Wuhan-strain SARS-CoV-2 spike.

This clonotype was obtained from a person aged 18-65 years who received the Ad26.COV2.S COVID-19 vaccine or a placebo. The sequencing here drew on peripheral blood, taken in a trial of Ad26.COV2.S vaccine versus placebo. The chain recombines TRBV5-6 with TRBJ2-2, with 7 positions matching TRBD2. In DNA form, the CDR3 reads TGTGCCAGCGGAACTAGCGCCGGGGAGCTGTTTTTT. It translates to CASGTSAGELFF.